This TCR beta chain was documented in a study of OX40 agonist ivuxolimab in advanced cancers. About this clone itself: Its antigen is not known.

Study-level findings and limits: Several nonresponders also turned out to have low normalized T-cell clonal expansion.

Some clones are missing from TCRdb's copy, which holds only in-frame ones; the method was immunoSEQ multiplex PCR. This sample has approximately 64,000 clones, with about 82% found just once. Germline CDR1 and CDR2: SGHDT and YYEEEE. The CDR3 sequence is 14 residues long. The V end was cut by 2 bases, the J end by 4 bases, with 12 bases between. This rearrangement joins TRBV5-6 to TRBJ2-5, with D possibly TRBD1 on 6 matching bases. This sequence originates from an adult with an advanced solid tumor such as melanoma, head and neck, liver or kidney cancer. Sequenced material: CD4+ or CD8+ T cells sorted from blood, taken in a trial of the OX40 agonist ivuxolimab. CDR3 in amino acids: CASSFITGSETQYF. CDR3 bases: TGTGCCAGCAGCTTCATAACAGGGTCAGAGACCCAGTACTTC.